This is a list of T cell receptor beta chains from one sample in a study of blood T cell repertoires in COVID-19. Sequencing was performed with immunoSEQ multiplex PCR; in TCRdb, only in-frame clones are kept and a portion is missing. Of roughly 70,000 clones listed, 88% are singletons. The sample consisted of peripheral blood. These receptor sequences come from a human donor in a cohort sampled during active COVID-19. The CDR3 runs from the conserved cysteine through the conserved F or W. A D gene is named only where the DNA matches it firmly. Some rows have no size entry. The others give once, few or many, or a class for an expanded clone.

v_gene: TRBV27
d_gene: -
abundance: -
j_gene: TRBJ1-1
CDR3nt: TGTGCCAGCAGTTCTCTTACAGGCGTCCGCACTGAAGCTTTCTTT
CDR3aa: CASSSLTGVRTEAFF

v_gene: TRBV6-6
d_gene: -
abundance: -
j_gene: TRBJ2-7
CDR3nt: TGTGCCAGCATCCATAGGGGGGGCTCCTACGAGCAGTACTTC
CDR3aa: CASIHRGGSYEQYF

v_gene: TRBV7-8
d_gene: TRBD2
abundance: -
j_gene: TRBJ2-5
CDR3nt: TGTGCCAGCGGAGGATTTAGCGGGAAAGAGACCCAGTACTTC
CDR3aa: CASGGFSGKETQYF

v_gene: TRBV6-1
d_gene: TRBD1
abundance: -
j_gene: TRBJ2-1
CDR3nt: TGTGCCAGCAGTGAAGCCCAGGGGGAGCCCTACAATGAGCAGTTCTTC
CDR3aa: CASSEAQGEPYNEQFF

v_gene: TRBV5-6
d_gene: -
abundance: -
j_gene: TRBJ2-7
CDR3nt: TGTGCCAGCACCGGGGGACAGCGCTACGAGCAGTACTTC
CDR3aa: CASTGGQRYEQYF

v_gene: TRBV5-4
d_gene: -
abundance: -
j_gene: TRBJ1-1
CDR3nt: TGTGCCAGCAGCCCCAGGAACACTGAAGCTTTCTTT
CDR3aa: CASSPRNTEAFF

v_gene: TRBV5-4
d_gene: -
abundance: -
j_gene: TRBJ2-3
CDR3nt: TGTGCCAGCAGCTTAAGAGGGACAGATACGCAGTATTTT
CDR3aa: CASSLRGTDTQYF

v_gene: TRBV28
d_gene: -
abundance: -
j_gene: TRBJ1-2
CDR3nt: TGTGCCAGTCAGACCACAGGTTACTATGGCTACACCTTC
CDR3aa: CASQTTGYYGYTF

v_gene: TRBV3-1/TRBV3-2
d_gene: TRBD2
abundance: -
j_gene: TRBJ2-5
CDR3nt: TGTGCCAGCAGCCAGGGACTAGCGGTTGAGACCCAGTACTTC
CDR3aa: CASSQGLAVETQYF

v_gene: TRBV11-2
d_gene: TRBD2
abundance: -
j_gene: TRBJ2-3
CDR3nt: TGTGCCAGCAGCTTAGGGACGGGAGGAACAGATACGCAGTATTTT
CDR3aa: CASSLGTGGTDTQYF

v_gene: TRBV11-3
d_gene: -
abundance: -
j_gene: TRBJ2-2
CDR3nt: TGTGCCAGCAGCCGTGGCGGGACCACCGGGGAGCTGTTTTTT
CDR3aa: CASSRGGTTGELFF

v_gene: TRBV27
d_gene: -
abundance: -
j_gene: TRBJ2-1
CDR3nt: TGTGCCAGCAGTTCTCAGTATGGTGAGCAGTTCTTC
CDR3aa: CASSSQYGEQFF

v_gene: TRBV6-6
d_gene: -
abundance: -
j_gene: TRBJ1-6
CDR3nt: TGTGCCAGCGGAGGGGGGGGAATTCTGGGGTCACCCCTCCACTTT
CDR3aa: CASGGGGILGSPLHF

v_gene: TRBV7-8
d_gene: -
abundance: -
j_gene: TRBJ1-2
CDR3nt: TGTGCCAGCAGCTTAGATCAGGGTTTAGGCACCTTC
CDR3aa: CASSLDQGLGTF

v_gene: TRBV5-4
d_gene: TRBD1
abundance: once
j_gene: TRBJ1-3
CDR3nt: TGTGCCAGCAGCTTACTTGTGGGGGGACAGGGCCTCGGAAACACCATATATTTT
CDR3aa: CASSLLVGGQGLGNTIYF

v_gene: TRBV6-5
d_gene: TRBD1
abundance: -
j_gene: TRBJ1-5
CDR3nt: TGTGCCAGCAGCCGCCGGACAGGGAGGGGCCAGCCCCAGCATTTT
CDR3aa: CASSRRTGRGQPQHF

v_gene: TRBV6-5
d_gene: TRBD1
abundance: -
j_gene: TRBJ2-7
CDR3nt: TGTGCCAGCAGTTACCTTTTTCAGGGGGACGAGCAGTACTTC
CDR3aa: CASSYLFQGDEQYF

v_gene: TRBV9
d_gene: -
abundance: few
j_gene: TRBJ2-6
CDR3nt: TGTGCCAGCAGCCTTTGGGACGGGAGCTCTGGGGCCAACGTCCTGACTTTC
CDR3aa: CASSLWDGSSGANVLTF

v_gene: TRBV6-5
d_gene: -
abundance: -
j_gene: TRBJ1-5
CDR3nt: TGTGCCAGCAGTCCAGGCGGGTACAATCAGCCCCAGCATTTT
CDR3aa: CASSPGGYNQPQHF

v_gene: TRBV7-3
d_gene: TRBD1
abundance: -
j_gene: TRBJ2-3
CDR3nt: TGTGCCAGCAGCCCTGCGACAGGGGACACTAGCACAGATACGCAGTATTTT
CDR3aa: CASSPATGDTSTDTQYF

v_gene: TRBV5-1
d_gene: TRBD1
abundance: -
j_gene: TRBJ1-1
CDR3nt: TGCGCCAGCACTCGGGACAGCCCCCTGAACACTGAAGCTTTCTTT
CDR3aa: CASTRDSPLNTEAFF

v_gene: TRBV4-1
d_gene: -
abundance: -
j_gene: TRBJ2-1
CDR3nt: TGCGCCAGCAGCCAAGCCCACGCGCGCAATGAGCAGTTCTTC
CDR3aa: CASSQAHARNEQFF

v_gene: TRBV24-1
d_gene: TRBD1
abundance: -
j_gene: TRBJ1-2
CDR3nt: TGTGCCACCAGTGGGACAGGCGACTATGGCTACACCTTC
CDR3aa: CATSGTGDYGYTF

v_gene: TRBV6-5
d_gene: -
abundance: -
j_gene: TRBJ1-2
CDR3nt: TGTGCCAGCAGTCGAAATACAGGGTCAAATGGCTACACCTTC
CDR3aa: CASSRNTGSNGYTF

v_gene: TRBV28
d_gene: -
abundance: -
j_gene: TRBJ1-1
CDR3nt: TGTGCCAGCAGTTTACGTGGGGGCTCAGCTTTCTTT
CDR3aa: CASSLRGGSAFF

v_gene: TRBV3-1/TRBV3-2
d_gene: -
abundance: -
j_gene: TRBJ1-1
CDR3nt: TGTGCCAGCAGCTTGGAAGGGGGCACTGAAGCTTTCTTT
CDR3aa: CASSLEGGTEAFF

v_gene: TRBV27
d_gene: -
abundance: -
j_gene: TRBJ1-5
CDR3nt: TGTGCCAGCAGTTTAATCGGGGTCAATCAGCCCCAGCATTTT
CDR3aa: CASSLIGVNQPQHF